This T cell receptor beta chain is drawn from a study of cytomegalovirus exposure and HLA in healthy donors (dated by TCRdb to about 2017). Background on the whole study: In an earlier analysis of under 600 of the donors, 276 Gb of sequence data and some 120 million unique TCR beta sequences from roughly 180 million T cells were reported. Roughly 300 gigabases of sequencing data and approximately 92 million unique TCR sequences made up an early release that covered nearly 650 HLA-typed donors. Among the roughly 390 genotyped donors, around 81% belonged to the genetic ancestry cluster associated with self-reported Caucasian donors. The aim of the study was to test whether cataloging public T cell receptors could identify signatures of past pathogen exposure. The T cell repertoires of several hundred subjects were profiled by immunosequencing and related to cytomegalovirus serostatus. A separate validation cohort of 100 to 150 different subjects was used in addition to the roughly 670-subject first cohort. To predict cytomegalovirus infection status, the study combined high-throughput TCR immunosequencing, statistical association of individual TCRs with disease status, and machine learning. A later analysis re-examined previously published TCR beta repertoires from just over 650 donors and added high-resolution HLA genotyping to investigate patterns of TCR occurrence. In the later analysis, no new phenotypic data were used to find candidate immune exposures; instead, reliance was placed on TCR beta sequences and their occurrence across donors. In an earlier analysis of over 550 of the donors, high-throughput TCR beta sequencing was used to judge whether each TCR beta V gene segment behaved as functional or pseudogenic. Donor age, sex, ethnicity and CMV serostatus were compiled together with the repertoire data. In a later genetic analysis, genome-wide SNP genotypes for about three fifths of the roughly 670 donors were used, and that subset was treated as a discovery cohort. All discovery cohort repertoires had been generated on a single sequencing platform. HLA typing covered class I and class II loci at four-digit resolution. The number of donors typed differed by locus, with about 629-630 for A, B, C, DRB1 and DQB1, more than 500 for DQA1, over 600 for DPA1, and about 450 for DPB1. Because of strong linkage in the cohort, 4 to 6 DR-DQ haplotypes were treated as single units for association and clustering. On average, 235,054 unique TCR beta nucleotide sequences were sequenced per donor among 398 genotyped donors of the cohort, with roughly 18% of those sequences being non-productive.

The cohort comprised 670 or so healthy bone marrow donors. All cohort members were sampled while nominally healthy, although unrecorded immune exposures were likely present. The donor tested CMV seropositive and was one of the 289 seropositive cohort members. A peripheral blood sample was collected from each donor, and TCR beta sequencing was performed on peripheral blood mononuclear cells. The Qiagen DNeasy Blood Extraction Kit was used to extract genomic DNA from the blood cell samples. Library preparation was by the immunoSEQ multiplex PCR assay. For the multiplex PCR, a mixture combining 60 forward primers for TCR Vbeta segments and 13 reverse primers for TCR Jbeta segments was used. Amplification of the CDR3 region of rearranged TCR beta genes was performed with a multiplex PCR assay on genomic DNA. The amplified TCR beta libraries were sequenced on the Illumina HiSeq System as 87-base-pair reads. For the original study's pipeline: A later analysis tallied around 82 million unique TCR beta chains across the 610 or so repertoires, and roughly 11 million of those chains were shared by two or more donors. To remove PCR and sequencing errors, raw reads were error-corrected and collapsed into unique sequences using a nearest-neighbor algorithm that merged closely related sequences. To assign V, D and J gene segments, CDR3 sequences were aligned to IMGT reference sequences. For a sequence to be retained, a match of at least six nucleotides was required to both a V gene segment and a J gene segment. Rearrangements were called productive when the CDR3 lacked stop codons and stayed in frame with V and J; all others were non-productive. Following IMGT convention, CDR3 was defined as the stretch from the second conserved V-encoded cysteine up to the conserved J-encoded phenylalanine. In an earlier analysis of 550 to 650 of the donors, sequences lacking an unambiguous match to a single V gene segment were excluded. An earlier analysis of several hundred of the donors called V segments functional above 56.7% productive rearrangements and segregating when the between-donor standard deviation exceeded 5%. A statistical classification framework was built for diagnosing cytomegalovirus status from the catalog of TCR beta chain sequences. A later analysis assigned V and J genes by comparing TCR nucleotide sequences with IMGT/GENE-DB human TR gene sequences. Using the TCRdist pipeline, a later analysis assigned CDR3 sequences along with most-parsimonious VDJ recombination scenarios. A later analysis defined each TCR beta chain by its CDR3 amino acid sequence plus V-gene family, and excluded reads lacking a unique V-gene family. A later analysis removed 550 to 650 highly shared, low-generation-probability nucleotide sequences to deal with suspected cross-contamination and a sequencing artifact. In a later analysis, a clonal expansion index was calculated for each public chain from normalized within-repertoire ranks of inferred template counts. Generation probabilities in a later analysis came from a VDJ recombination model fitted to out-of-frame rearrangements, and those results were checked against IGoR. Hypergeometric tests were used in a later analysis to score TCR-TCR, TCR-HLA and TCR-CMV co-occurrence, with a repertoire-size bias correction applied to the TCR pairs. False discovery rates were estimated in a later analysis by permuting HLA or CMV assignments 20 times. In a later analysis, co-occurring TCRs were grouped with DBSCAN, and TCRdist sequence similarity was added when clustering was performed within HLA-allele-positive subsets. For co-occurrence clustering, repertoires with fewer than 30,000 or more than 120,000 public chains were excluded, along with roughly five repertoires with anomalous nucleotide sharing. In its TCRdb copy, this immuneACCESS table keeps in-frame sequences only and misses some clones. Where compared with another copy, unresolved V genes explain less than half of these, and the others have no known cause. V, J and clone size reflect that table, while D and trimming were determined from the DNA. This sample is represented by 150,000 to 200,000 clones; roughly 72% of them were singletons. The ten largest clones represent about 2.1% of the sample.

Study-wide findings and limitations: In a later analysis, HLA-associated TCR beta chains showed more clonal expansion and lower generation probabilities than non-associated chains that were equally common. At a false discovery rate of 0.05, a later analysis linked roughly 17,000 TCR beta sequences to specific HLA alleles. Linkage disequilibrium might explain the correlated functional status among segregating V segments, but an unknown experimental factor could not be ruled out. Most TCR sequences were seen in very few donors, while some public TCRs were found in many individuals. HLA typing was unavailable for some donors at each locus, so association tests used only the typed subset. The authors suggested that the approach could potentially be generalized to other disease states and immunological phenotypes. Compared with the roughly 670-donor mean, donors in an Asian-associated ancestry cluster had fewer N-insertions in productive TCRs, according to a later genetic analysis. Strong co-occurrence of HLA alleles, especially DR and DQ, made assigning TCR associations to individual alleles difficult. A total of about 180 TCR beta chains were listed by the study as associated with cytomegalovirus. Only TCR beta chains were sequenced in this cohort, and the absence of alpha or paired-chain data limited detectable features. In both the original and validation cohorts, the classifier was reported to diagnose cytomegalovirus status with high specificity and sensitivity. In vitro tests confirmed that a few of the cytomegalovirus-associated TCR beta chains recognize cytomegalovirus antigens. Some IMGT-functional V segments, including TRBV6-2 and TRBV6-3, could not be distinguished by the 87-base-pair reads and were therefore excluded. Fewer than 20 rarely observed V segments, including chromosome 9 orphons, were excluded from the earlier analysis of approximately 600 of the donors because counts were too low. The presence/absence analyses assumed that sequencing depth was roughly uniform across donors, and that assumption may not be true. A later genetic analysis associated a missense DCLRE1C variant with V-gene and J-gene trimming of TCR beta chains, and an independent cohort replicated the association. For the cohort, immune exposure information was limited to CMV serostatus. A later analysis reported that several top co-occurrence clusters appeared linked to parvovirus B19, influenza, CMV and Epstein-Barr virus. A further reported finding was that TCR beta sequences accurately predicted the HLA-A and HLA-B alleles for most subjects in the first cohort. The sequencing pipeline was judged likely to have produced a cluster of highly shared sequence variants as a technical artifact. In a later analysis, TCR association rates were found to vary across HLA loci, with the most associated TCRs seen for DRB1 alleles and the fewest for HLA-C alleles. A later analysis found that most CMV-associated TCR beta chains appeared HLA-restricted, with HLA associations seemingly driven largely by CMV exposure. Broadly in line with IMGT annotations, most TCR beta V segments showed up in productive rearrangements about 87% or about 30% of the time in an earlier analysis of around 600 of the donors.

To note about this clone: The specificity of this receptor is unknown. Per-base quality was not reported, and no clone a single base away is much larger than it.

CDR1 MDHEN and CDR2 SYDVKM are derived from the germline V gene. The CDR3 covers 15 residues, taking in both the cysteine and the phenylalanine. Only CDR3 DNA remains: 45 bases, in frame from the first base. V and J lose 2 bases and 4 bases, and a span of 12 bases separates them. The TCR was taken from a woman aged 25-40 years in good health and CMV-seropositive. Sequences were obtained from PBMCs. The rearranged chain carries TRBV28 and TRBJ1-3; the D segment cannot be called with confidence. The nucleotides are TGTGCCAGCAGTTTAGTCGTCTCGGGAGGAAACACCATATATTTT. Its translation reads: CASSLVVSGGNTIYF.